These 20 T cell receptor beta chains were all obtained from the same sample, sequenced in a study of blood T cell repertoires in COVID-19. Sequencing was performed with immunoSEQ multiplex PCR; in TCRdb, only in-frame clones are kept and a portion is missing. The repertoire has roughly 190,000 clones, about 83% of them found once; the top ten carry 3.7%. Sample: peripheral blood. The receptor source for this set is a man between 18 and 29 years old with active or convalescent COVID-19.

CDR3 amino acids: CATSEHSGSRAEQFF. In DNA, the CDR3 is TGTGCCACCAGTGAGCATAGCGGGAGTAGGGCTGAGCAGTTCTTC. The chain carries TRBV24-1 and TRBJ2-1; TRBD2 matches at 9 bases. The germline V gene encodes CDR1 KGHDR and CDR2 SFDVKD. J lost 9 bases, V lost 4 bases, and 9 bases had no gene match. The CDR3 loop spans 15 amino acids.

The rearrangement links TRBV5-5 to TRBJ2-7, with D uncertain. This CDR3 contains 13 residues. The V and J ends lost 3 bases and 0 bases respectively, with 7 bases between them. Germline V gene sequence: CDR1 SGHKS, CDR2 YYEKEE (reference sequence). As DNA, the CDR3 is TGTGCCAGCAGCTCAGTCTCCTCCTACGAGCAGTACTTC. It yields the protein CASSSVSSYEQYF.

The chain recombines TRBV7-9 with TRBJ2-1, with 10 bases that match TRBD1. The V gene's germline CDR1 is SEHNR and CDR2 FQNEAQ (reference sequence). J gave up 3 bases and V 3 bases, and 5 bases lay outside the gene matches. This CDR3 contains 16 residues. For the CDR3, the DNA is TGTGCCAGCAGCTTGGCCGGGACAGGGGTCTACAATGAGCAGTTCTTC. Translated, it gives CASSLAGTGVYNEQFF.

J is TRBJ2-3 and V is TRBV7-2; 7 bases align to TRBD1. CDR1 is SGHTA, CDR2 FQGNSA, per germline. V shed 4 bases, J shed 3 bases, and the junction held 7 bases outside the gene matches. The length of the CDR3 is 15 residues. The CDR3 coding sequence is TGTGCCAGCAGCTCTCGACAGGGTGATACAGATACGCAGTATTTT. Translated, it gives CASSSRQGDTDTQYF.

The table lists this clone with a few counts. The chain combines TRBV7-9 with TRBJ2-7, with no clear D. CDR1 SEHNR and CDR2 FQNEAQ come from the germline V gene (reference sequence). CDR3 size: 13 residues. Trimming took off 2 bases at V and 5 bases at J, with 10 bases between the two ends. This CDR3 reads CASSLSQANEQYF. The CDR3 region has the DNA TGTGCCAGCAGCTTAAGTCAGGCAAACGAGCAGTACTTC.

The CDR3 sequence: CASSLVQGADTDTQYF. The DNA of the CDR3 is TGTGCCAGCAGCCTCGTACAGGGGGCGGACACAGATACGCAGTATTTT. The chain carries TRBV13 and TRBJ2-3, with 9 bases identical to TRBD1. This CDR3 has 16 amino acids. Germline V lookup: CDR1 PRHDT, CDR2 FYEKMQ (reference sequence). V shed 5 bases and J 2 bases; nucleotides not matched to a gene: 8.

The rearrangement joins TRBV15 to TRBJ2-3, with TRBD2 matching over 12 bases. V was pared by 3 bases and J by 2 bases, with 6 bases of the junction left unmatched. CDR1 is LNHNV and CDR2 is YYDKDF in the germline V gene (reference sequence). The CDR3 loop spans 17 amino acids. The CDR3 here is CATSRTSGGGPTDTQYF. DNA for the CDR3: TGTGCCACCAGCAGGACTAGCGGGGGTGGCCCCACAGATACGCAGTATTTT.

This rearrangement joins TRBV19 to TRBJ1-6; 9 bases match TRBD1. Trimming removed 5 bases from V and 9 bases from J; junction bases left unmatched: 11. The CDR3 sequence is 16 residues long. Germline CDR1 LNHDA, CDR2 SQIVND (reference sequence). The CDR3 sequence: CASSADRGNPGSPLHF. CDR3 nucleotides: TGTGCCAGTAGTGCCGACAGGGGGAACCCTGGTTCACCCCTCCACTTT.

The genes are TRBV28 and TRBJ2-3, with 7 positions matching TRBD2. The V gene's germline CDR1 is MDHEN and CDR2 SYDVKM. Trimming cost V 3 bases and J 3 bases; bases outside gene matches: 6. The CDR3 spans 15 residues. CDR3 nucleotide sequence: TGTGCCAGCAGTTTGGCGCGGGAGTCTACAGATACGCAGTATTTT. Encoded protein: CASSLARESTDTQYF.

The CDR3 nucleotides read TGCAGCGTTGACAGGGGAACTGGCTACACCTTC. Its translation is CSVDRGTGYTF. The chain couples TRBV29-1 to TRBJ1-2; D may be TRBD1 (6 bases). Germline lookup yields CDR1 SQVTM and CDR2 ANQGSEA. V dropped 3 bases and J dropped 7 bases, with 9 bases sitting between them. The CDR3 length is 11 residues.

CDR3 region: CAITQGASTDTQYF. CDR3 nucleotides: TGTGCCATAACTCAGGGGGCTAGCACAGATACGCAGTATTTT. The chain combines TRBV7-9 with TRBJ2-3, with TRBD1 matching over 8 bases. Germline V gene data show CDR1 as SEHNR and CDR2 as FQNEAQ (reference sequence). Trimming at V came to 10 bases and at J to 0 bases, leaving 6 bases not matched to a gene. CDR3 length: 14 residues.

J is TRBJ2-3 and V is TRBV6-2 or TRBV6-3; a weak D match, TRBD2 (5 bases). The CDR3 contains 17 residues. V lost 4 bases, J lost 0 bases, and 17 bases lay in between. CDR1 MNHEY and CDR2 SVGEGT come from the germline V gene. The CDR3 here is CASSSRLRAESTDTQYF. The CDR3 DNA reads TGTGCCAGCAGTTCCCGTCTGCGGGCAGAAAGCACAGATACGCAGTATTTT.

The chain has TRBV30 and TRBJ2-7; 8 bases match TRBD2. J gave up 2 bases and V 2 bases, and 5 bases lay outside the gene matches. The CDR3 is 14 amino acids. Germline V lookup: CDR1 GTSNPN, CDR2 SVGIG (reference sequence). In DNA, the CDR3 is TGTGCCTGGAGTCATACTAGCGGTCCCTACGAGCAGTACTTC. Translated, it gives CAWSHTSGPYEQYF.

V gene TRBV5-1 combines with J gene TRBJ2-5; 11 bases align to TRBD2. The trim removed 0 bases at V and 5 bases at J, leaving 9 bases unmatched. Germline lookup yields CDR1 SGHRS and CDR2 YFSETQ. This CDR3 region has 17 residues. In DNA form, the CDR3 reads TGCGCCAGCAGCTTGGCGGCTAGCGGGGGGCCGAGGGAGACCCAGTACTTC. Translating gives CASSLAASGGPRETQYF. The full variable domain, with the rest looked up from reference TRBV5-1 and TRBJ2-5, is KAGVTQTPRYLIKTRGQQVTLSCSPISGHRSVSWYQQTPGQGLQFLFEYFSETQRNKGNFPGRFSGRQFSNSRSEMNVSTLELGDSALYLCASSLAASGGPRETQYFGPGTRLLVL.

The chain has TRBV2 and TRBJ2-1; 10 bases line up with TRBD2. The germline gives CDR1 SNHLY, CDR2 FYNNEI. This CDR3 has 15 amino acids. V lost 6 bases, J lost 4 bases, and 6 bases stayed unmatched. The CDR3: CASSLAGGTYNEQFF. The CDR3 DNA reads TGTGCCAGCAGCTTAGCGGGGGGTACATACAATGAGCAGTTCTTC.

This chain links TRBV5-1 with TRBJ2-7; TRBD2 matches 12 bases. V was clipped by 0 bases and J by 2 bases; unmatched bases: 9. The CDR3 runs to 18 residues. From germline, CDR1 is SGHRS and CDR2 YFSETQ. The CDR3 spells CASSLDGTSGRFPYEQYF. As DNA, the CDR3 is TGCGCCAGCAGCTTGGATGGCACTAGCGGGAGGTTTCCCTACGAGCAGTACTTC.

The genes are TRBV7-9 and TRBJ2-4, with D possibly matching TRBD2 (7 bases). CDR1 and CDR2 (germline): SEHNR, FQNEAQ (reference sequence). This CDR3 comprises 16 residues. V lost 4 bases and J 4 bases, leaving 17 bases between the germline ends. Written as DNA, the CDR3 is TGTGCCAGCAGCTCATATGCGGGGGCAATGAAAAACATTCAGTACTTC. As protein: CASSSYAGAMKNIQYF.

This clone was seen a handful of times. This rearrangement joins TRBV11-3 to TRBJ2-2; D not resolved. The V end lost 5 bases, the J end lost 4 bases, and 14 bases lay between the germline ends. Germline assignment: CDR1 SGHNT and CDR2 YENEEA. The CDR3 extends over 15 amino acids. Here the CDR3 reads CASSPPNSITGELFF. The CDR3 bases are TGTGCCAGCAGCCCACCCAACAGTATCACCGGGGAGCTGTTTTTT.

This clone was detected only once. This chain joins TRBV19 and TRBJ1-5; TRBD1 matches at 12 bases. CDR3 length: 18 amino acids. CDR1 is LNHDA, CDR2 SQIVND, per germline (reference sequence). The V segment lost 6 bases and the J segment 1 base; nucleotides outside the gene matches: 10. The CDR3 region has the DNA TGTGCCAGTAGGGATCAAGGGACAGGGGGCTTGAGCAATCAGCCCCAGCATTTT. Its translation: CASRDQGTGGLSNQPQHF.

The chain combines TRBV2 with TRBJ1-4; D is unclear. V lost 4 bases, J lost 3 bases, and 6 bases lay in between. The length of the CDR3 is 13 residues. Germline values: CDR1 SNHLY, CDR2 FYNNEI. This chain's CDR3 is CASSGAANEKLFF. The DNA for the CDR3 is TGTGCCAGCAGTGGGGCAGCTAATGAAAAACTGTTTTTT.